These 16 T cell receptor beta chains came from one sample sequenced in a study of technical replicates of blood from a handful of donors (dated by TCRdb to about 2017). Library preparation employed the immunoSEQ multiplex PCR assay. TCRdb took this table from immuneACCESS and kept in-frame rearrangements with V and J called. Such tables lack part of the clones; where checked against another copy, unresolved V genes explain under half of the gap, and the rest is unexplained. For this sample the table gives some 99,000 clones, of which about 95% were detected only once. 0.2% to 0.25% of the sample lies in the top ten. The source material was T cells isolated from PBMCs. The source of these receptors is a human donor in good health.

For the CDR3, the DNA is TGTGCCAGCAGCGTAGGATCTAGTTGGTTACTAGCCGGCGGGGAGCTGTTTTTT. Translation: CASSVGSSWLLAGGELFF. This chain connects TRBV9 to TRBJ2-2; TRBD2 might be the D (6 bases). Germline V lookup: CDR1 SGDLS, CDR2 YYNGEE. V was cut by 0 bases and J by 7 bases, with 22 bases left in between. The CDR3 sequence is 18 residues long.

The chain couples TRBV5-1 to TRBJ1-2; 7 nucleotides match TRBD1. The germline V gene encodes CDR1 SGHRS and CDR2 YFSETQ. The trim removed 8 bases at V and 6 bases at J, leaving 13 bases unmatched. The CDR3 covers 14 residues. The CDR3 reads CASGKLQGEDGYTF. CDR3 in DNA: TGCGCCAGTGGGAAACTTCAGGGGGAGGATGGCTACACCTTC.

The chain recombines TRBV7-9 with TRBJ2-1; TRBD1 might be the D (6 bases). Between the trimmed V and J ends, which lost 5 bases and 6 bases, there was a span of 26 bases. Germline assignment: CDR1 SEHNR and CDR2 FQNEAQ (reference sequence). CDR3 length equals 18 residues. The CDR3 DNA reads TGTGCCAGCAGCGACCGGGACACTAAAGTGGAGGTTTTCAATGAGCAGTTCTTC. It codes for CASSDRDTKVEVFNEQFF.

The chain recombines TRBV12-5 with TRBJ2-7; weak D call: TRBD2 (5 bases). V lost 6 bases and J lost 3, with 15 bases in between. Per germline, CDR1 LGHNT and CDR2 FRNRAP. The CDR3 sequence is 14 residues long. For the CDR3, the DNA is TGTGCTAGTGGGTCTAGGAGTGGGAGCTACGAGCAGTACTTC. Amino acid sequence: CASGSRSGSYEQYF.

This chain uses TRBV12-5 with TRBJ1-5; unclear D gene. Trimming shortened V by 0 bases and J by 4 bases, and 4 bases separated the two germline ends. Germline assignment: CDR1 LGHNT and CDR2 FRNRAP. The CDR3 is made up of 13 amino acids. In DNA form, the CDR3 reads TGTGCTAGTGGTTTGGTTCAAAATCAGCCCCAGCATTTT. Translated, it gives CASGLVQNQPQHF.

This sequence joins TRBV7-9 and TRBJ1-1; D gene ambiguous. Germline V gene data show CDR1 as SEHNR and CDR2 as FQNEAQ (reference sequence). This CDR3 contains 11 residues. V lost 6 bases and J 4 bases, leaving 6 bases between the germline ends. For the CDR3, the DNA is TGTGCCAGCAGGGTGAGCACTGAAGCTTTCTTT. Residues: CASRVSTEAFF.

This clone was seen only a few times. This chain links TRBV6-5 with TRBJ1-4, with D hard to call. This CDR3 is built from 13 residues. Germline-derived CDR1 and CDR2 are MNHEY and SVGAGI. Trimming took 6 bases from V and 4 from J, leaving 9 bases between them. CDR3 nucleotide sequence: TGTGCCAGCAGCCAACGCGATAATGAAAAACTGTTTTTT. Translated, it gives CASSQRDNEKLFF.

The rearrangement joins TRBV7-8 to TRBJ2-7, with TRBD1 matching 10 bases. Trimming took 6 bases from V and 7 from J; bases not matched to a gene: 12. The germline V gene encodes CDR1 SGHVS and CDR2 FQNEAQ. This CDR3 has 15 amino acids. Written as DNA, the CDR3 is TGTGCCAGCAGGGGAGCCCGGACAGGGGGAGTGGAGCAGTACTTC. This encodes CASRGARTGGVEQYF.

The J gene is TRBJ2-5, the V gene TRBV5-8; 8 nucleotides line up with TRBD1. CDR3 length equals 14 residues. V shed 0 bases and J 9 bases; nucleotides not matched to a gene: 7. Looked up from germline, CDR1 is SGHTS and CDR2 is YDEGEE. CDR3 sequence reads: CASSLADREGSQYF. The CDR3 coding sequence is TGTGCCAGCAGCTTGGCGGACAGGGAAGGGTCCCAGTACTTC.

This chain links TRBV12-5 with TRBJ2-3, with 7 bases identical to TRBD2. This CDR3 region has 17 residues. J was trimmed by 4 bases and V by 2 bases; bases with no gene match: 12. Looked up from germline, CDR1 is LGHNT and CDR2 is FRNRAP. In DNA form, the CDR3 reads TGTGCTAGTGGTTTGATGGTATCAGCGGGAAGTCCAGATACGCAGTATTTT. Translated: CASGLMVSAGSPDTQYF.

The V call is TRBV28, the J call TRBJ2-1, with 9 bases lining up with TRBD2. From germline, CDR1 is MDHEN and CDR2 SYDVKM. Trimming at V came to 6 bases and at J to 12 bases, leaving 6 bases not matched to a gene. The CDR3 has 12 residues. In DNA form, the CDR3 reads TGTGCCAGCAGGACCTCAGCGGGAGGGCAGTTCTTC. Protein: CASRTSAGGQFF.

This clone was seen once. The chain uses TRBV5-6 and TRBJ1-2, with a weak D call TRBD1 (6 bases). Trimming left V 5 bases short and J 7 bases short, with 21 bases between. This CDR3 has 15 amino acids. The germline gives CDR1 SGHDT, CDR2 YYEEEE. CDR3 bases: TGTGCCAGCAGTTTGTTCAGGGGCCCCTCGCGTGGCTACACCTTC. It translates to CASSLFRGPSRGYTF.

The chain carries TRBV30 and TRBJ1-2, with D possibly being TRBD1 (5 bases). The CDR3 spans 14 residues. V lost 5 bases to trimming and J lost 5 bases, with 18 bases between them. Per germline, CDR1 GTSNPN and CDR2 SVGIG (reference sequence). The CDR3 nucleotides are TGTGCCTGGCTTATGCCCGGGGACTCTTATGGCTACACCTTC. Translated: CAWLMPGDSYGYTF. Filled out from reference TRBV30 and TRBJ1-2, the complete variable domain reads SQTIHQWPATLVQPVGSPLSLECTVEGTSNPNLYWYRQAAGRGLQLLFYSVGIGQISSEVPQNLSASRPQDRQFILSSKKLLLSDSGFYLCAWLMPGDSYGYTFGSGTRLTVV.

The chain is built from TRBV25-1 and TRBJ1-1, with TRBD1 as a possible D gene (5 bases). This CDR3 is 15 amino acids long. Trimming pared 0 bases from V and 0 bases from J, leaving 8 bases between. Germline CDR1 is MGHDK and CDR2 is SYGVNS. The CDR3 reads CASSEYRAMNTEAFF. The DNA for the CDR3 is TGTGCCAGCAGTGAATACAGGGCGATGAACACTGAAGCTTTCTTT.

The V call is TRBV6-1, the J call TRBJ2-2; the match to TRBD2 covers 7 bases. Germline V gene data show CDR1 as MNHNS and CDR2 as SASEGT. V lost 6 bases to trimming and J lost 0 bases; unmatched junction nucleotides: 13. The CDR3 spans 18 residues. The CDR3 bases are TGTGCCAGCAGCGAATATGCGGGAGTGGTTTCGAACACCGGGGAGCTGTTTTTT. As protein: CASSEYAGVVSNTGELFF.

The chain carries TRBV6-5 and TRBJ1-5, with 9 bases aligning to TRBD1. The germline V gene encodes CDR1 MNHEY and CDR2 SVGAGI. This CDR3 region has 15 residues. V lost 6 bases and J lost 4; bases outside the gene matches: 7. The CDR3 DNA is TGTGCCAGCAGGCTTACCGGGACAGGGAATCAGCCCCAGCATTTT. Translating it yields CASRLTGTGNQPQHF.